This TCR beta chain was recovered during a study of blood T cell repertoires in COVID-19. Study in general: Acute-phase and convalescent COVID-19 samples originated in the United States, Italy and Spain. PBMCs, B-cell-depleted T cells, or T cells provided the cDNA or gDNA that made up the material.

V lost 4 bases, J lost 2 bases, and 7 bases stayed unmatched. The CDR3 consists of 15 residues. Germline V gene lookup returns CDR1 SGHNT and CDR2 YYREEE (reference sequence). Source study methods: Cell counts per sample came from amplifying reference gene primers. Generated by immunoSEQ multiplex PCR, the TCRdb table keeps only in-frame clones and is missing some. V, J and clone size were drawn from that table, and D and trimming were deduced from the DNA. The table has about 100,000 clones, approximately 90% seen once. The receptor was derived from a woman of 80 years or more with acute or convalescent COVID-19. Sequencing was performed on peripheral blood. This sequence joins TRBV5-4 and TRBJ2-7; 9 bases align to TRBD2. The DNA for the CDR3 is TGTGCCAGCAGCGACCAGCGGGGGGCGACCTACGAGCAGTACTTC. Protein: CASSDQRGATYEQYF.